The 6 T cell receptor beta chains presented below share a single source sample, sequenced in a study of OX40 agonist ivuxolimab in advanced cancers. TCRdb keeps only in-frame clones here, not all; method: immunoSEQ multiplex PCR. The sample yields 100,000 to 150,000 clones, around 92% seen once. Sequenced here: CD4+ or CD8+ T cells sorted from blood, sampled in a trial of the OX40 agonist ivuxolimab. Receptors originate from an adult with an advanced solid tumor such as melanoma, head and neck, liver or kidney cancer.

The rearrangement links TRBV28 to TRBJ2-7; D perhaps matches TRBD1 (6 bases). The CDR3 loop spans 16 amino acids. Looked up from germline, CDR1 is MDHEN and CDR2 is SYDVKM. The V gene lost 7 bases and the J gene lost 1 base, with 20 bases spanning the gap. In nucleotides, the CDR3 is TGTGCCAGCACCCCAGGGGCTCCACCGATATCCTACGAGCAGTACTTC. It is translated as CASTPGAPPISYEQYF. The complete variable domain, with remaining parts taken from reference TRBV28 and TRBJ2-7, reads DVKVTQSSRYLVKRTGEKVFLECVQDMDHENMFWYRQDPGLGLRLIYFSYDVKMKEKGDIPEGYSVSREKKERFSLILESASTNQTSMYLCASTPGAPPISYEQYFGPGTRLTVT.

In its sample, this clone was seen a few times. The chain employs TRBV29-1 and TRBJ1-5, with 9 bases identical to TRBD1. With 6 bases clipped from V and 5 bases from J, the junction kept 14 bases outside the gene matches. Germline loops: CDR1 SQVTM, CDR2 ANQGSEA. The CDR3 consists of 16 residues. This CDR3 is CSVADTGGVGDQPQHF. For the CDR3, the DNA is TGCAGCGTCGCTGATACAGGGGGCGTTGGGGATCAGCCCCAGCATTTT.

The chain employs TRBV5-1 and TRBJ1-3; 8 bases map to TRBD1. The CDR3 sequence is 13 residues long. Germline CDR1 and CDR2: SGHRS and YFSETQ. Trimming took 3 bases from V and 11 from J; bases not matched to a gene: 7. CDR3 DNA: TGCGCCAGCAGCTCTGGACAGGGCCTAGCCATATATTTT. It specifies CASSSGQGLAIYF.

The chain recombines TRBV7-6 with TRBJ2-5; D unresolved. Germline assignment: CDR1 SGHVS and CDR2 FNYEAQ. The V end was cut by 1 base, the J end by 8 bases, with 11 bases between. The CDR3 loop spans 13 amino acids. Here the CDR3 reads CASSLGGGETQYF. CDR3 coding DNA: TGTGCCAGCAGCTTAGGAGGTGGAGAAACCCAGTACTTC. The full variable domain, rest sourced from reference TRBV7-6 and TRBJ2-5, is GAGVSQSPRYKVTKRGQDVALRCDPISGHVSLYWYRQALGQGPEFLTYFNYEAQQDKSGLPNDRFSAERPEGSISTLTIQRTEQRDSAMYRCASSLGGGETQYFGPGTRLLVL.

J is TRBJ2-2 and V is TRBV11-2; TRBD1 matches 10 bases. Trimming cost V 3 bases and J 7 bases; bases outside gene matches: 2. In germline, CDR1 is SGHAT, CDR2 FQNNGV. The CDR3 spans 14 residues. The CDR3 bases are TGTGCCAGCAGCTTGACAGGGGGCATCGGGGAGCTGTTTTTT. Its translation is CASSLTGGIGELFF.

The chain has TRBV10-3 and TRBJ1-4; the match to TRBD1 covers 8 bases. In germline, CDR1 is ENHRY, CDR2 SYGVKD. The CDR3 has 15 amino acids. J gave up 6 bases and V 6 bases, and 9 bases lay outside the gene matches. CDR3 nucleotides: TGTGCCATCAGCAGGGGGCTATCGGCGGATGAAAAACTGTTTTTT. This encodes CAISRGLSADEKLFF.